This passage covers 25 T cell receptor beta chains from one sample sequenced in a study of shared clonotypes between healthy human individuals. Clones were read by immunoSEQ multiplex PCR, and TCRdb kept only the in-frame ones, dropping some. The sample records approximately 2.3 million clones, 93% being singletons. Material for sequencing was naive CD4+ T cells from PBMCs. The subset is: CD45RA+ positively selected. The receptors stem from a man between 18 and 35 years old in good health. Some clones in this sample may be carry-over from other donors' samples.

J is TRBJ2-1 and V is TRBV2; D not resolved. V was pared by 2 bases and J by 0 bases, with 8 bases between. This CDR3 is built from 15 residues. The germline V gene encodes CDR1 SNHLY and CDR2 FYNNEI. CDR3 loop: CASSERVGSYNEQFF. DNA of the CDR3: TGTGCCAGCAGTGAAAGGGTGGGCTCCTACAATGAGCAGTTCTTC.

V is TRBV7-3 and J is TRBJ2-1; D is undetermined. Germline values: CDR1 SGHTA, CDR2 FQGTGA. V was cut by 3 bases and J by 0 bases, with 9 bases left in between. The CDR3 totals 15 residues. DNA for the CDR3: TGTGCCAGCAGCTTCTACCGGAGCTCCTACAATGAGCAGTTCTTC. Protein sequence: CASSFYRSSYNEQFF.

The chain uses TRBV7-2 and TRBJ2-7; D gene uncertain. The V and J ends lost 3 bases and 5 bases respectively, with 17 bases between them. The CDR3 sequence is 15 residues long. CDR1 SGHTA and CDR2 FQGNSA come from the germline V gene. The CDR3 sequence is CASSFFATSKNEQYF. The CDR3 bases are TGTGCCAGCAGCTTCTTCGCAACCTCTAAAAACGAGCAGTACTTC.

The chain links TRBV28 to TRBJ2-1, with D perhaps TRBD2 (6 bases). Trimming took 6 bases from V and 9 from J, leaving 24 bases between them. The CDR3 extends over 16 amino acids. Germline assignment: CDR1 MDHEN and CDR2 SYDVKM. The CDR3 loop reads CASRPGGTEEYIEQFF. DNA for the CDR3: TGTGCCAGCAGACCTGGGGGGACGGAGGAGTATATTGAGCAGTTCTTC.

On this clone: This CDR3 is also generated by other DNA sequences in the sample. The V and J genes are TRBV18 and TRBJ2-7; D remains unclear. The CDR3 is made up of 13 amino acids. The V gene lost 3 bases and the J gene lost 1 base, with 7 bases spanning the gap. Per the germline V gene, CDR1 is KGHSH and CDR2 is LQKENI. The CDR3 reads CASSPGSSYEQYF. In nucleotides, the CDR3 is TGTGCCAGCTCACCGGGCTCTTCCTACGAGCAGTACTTC.

V and J are TRBV5-6 and TRBJ2-6, with 7 bases lining up with TRBD1. This CDR3 spans 18 amino acids. V dropped 4 bases and J dropped 4; count of bases not matched to a gene: 14. CDR1 is SGHDT, CDR2 YYEEEE, per germline. CDR3 DNA: TGTGCCAGCAGCCCGTTTGGGCAGGGGGTCTCCGGGGCCAACGTCCTGACTTTC. Protein: CASSPFGQGVSGANVLTF.

The chain combines TRBV10-3 with TRBJ1-5; 9 nucleotides line up with TRBD1. This CDR3 contains 15 residues. The germline V gene has CDR1 ENHRY and CDR2 SYGVKD. After removal of 8 bases from V and 3 bases from J, the junction contained 8 bases not matched to a gene. In DNA form, the CDR3 reads TGTGCCATCGGCCCGGGACAGGGATTCAATCAGCCCCAGCATTTT. It encodes CAIGPGQGFNQPQHF.

This clone was found a few times. Other DNA sequences from this sample encode an identical CDR3 as well. The chain carries TRBV2 and TRBJ2-3, with 8 bases lining up with TRBD2. V shed 4 bases, J shed 1 base, and the junction held 1 base outside the gene matches. The CDR3 sequence is 14 residues long. Germline V gene lookup returns CDR1 SNHLY and CDR2 FYNNEI. The CDR3 sequence: CASSATSGTDTQYF. The DNA for the CDR3 is TGTGCCAGCAGTGCGACTAGCGGCACAGATACGCAGTATTTT.

In nucleotides, the CDR3 is TGTGCCAGCTCAGGTATATTCCCTGGACGGAAGAACACTGAAGCTTTCTTT. Translated, it gives CASSGIFPGRKNTEAFF. The chain recombines TRBV18 with TRBJ1-1; D remains unclear. Trimming removed 5 bases from V and 1 base from J, with 20 bases in between. CDR3 length: 17 amino acids. Germline V lookup: CDR1 KGHSH, CDR2 LQKENI.

This clone was seen a single time. The same CDR3 is also encoded by other DNA sequences in this sample. This chain connects TRBV11-2 to TRBJ2-1, with D uncertain. The CDR3 runs 14 residues. From germline, CDR1 is SGHAT and CDR2 FQNNGV. Between the trimmed V and J ends, which lost 0 bases and 4 bases, there was a span of 7 bases. The DNA of the CDR3 is TGTGCCAGCAGCTTAGACGGTGCTTACAATGAGCAGTTCTTC. Translated, it gives CASSLDGAYNEQFF.

The rearrangement joins TRBV5-1 to TRBJ2-5, with D unresolved. V was shortened by 0 bases and J by 5 bases, with 11 bases between the two germline ends. Germline V lookup: CDR1 SGHRS, CDR2 YFSETQ. CDR3 length: 14 residues. CDR3 nucleotide sequence: TGCGCCAGCAGCTTGGTTCCCCCCGAGGAGACCCAGTACTTC. Translating it yields CASSLVPPEETQYF.

This clone showed up just once. V and J are TRBV18 and TRBJ1-4; perhaps TRBD1 as D (5 bases). The CDR3 is made up of 14 amino acids. Trimming removed 3 bases at V and 3 bases at J, with 8 bases between. Germline CDR1 KGHSH, CDR2 LQKENI. CDR3 sequence (DNA): TGTGCCAGCTCACCGTGGGGGTCTAATGAAAAACTGTTTTTT. This gives the protein CASSPWGSNEKLFF. The complete variable domain, with remaining parts taken from reference TRBV18 and TRBJ1-4, reads NAGVMQNPRHLVRRRGQEARLRCSPMKGHSHVYWYRQLPEEGLKFMVYLQKENIIDESGMPKERFSAEFPKEGPSILRIQQVVRGDSAAYFCASSPWGSNEKLFFGSGTQLSVL.

The V call is TRBV4-3, the J call TRBJ2-1, with 11 nucleotides matching TRBD1. Germline V gene lookup returns CDR1 LGHNA and CDR2 YSLEER. The CDR3 is made up of 17 amino acids. V was pared by 4 bases and J by 3 bases, with 8 bases of the junction left unmatched. The CDR3 bases are TGCGCCAGCAGCCCCACCAGTGGGACAGGGGGCTACAATGAGCAGTTCTTC. This translates into CASSPTSGTGGYNEQFF.

This clone was seen just once. Other nucleotide sequences from this sample produce the same CDR3. The V gene is TRBV5-1, the J gene TRBJ2-3; weak D call: TRBD1 (6 bases). Between the trimmed V and J ends, which lost 0 bases and 4 bases, there was a span of 9 bases. Germline CDR1 reads SGHRS; CDR2 reads YFSETQ. The CDR3 consists of 14 residues. CDR3 protein: CASSLAQGPDTQYF. The CDR3 coding sequence is TGCGCCAGCAGCTTGGCCCAGGGGCCAGATACGCAGTATTTT. Using reference TRBV5-1 and TRBJ2-3 for the parts outside the CDR3, the full variable domain is KAGVTQTPRYLIKTRGQQVTLSCSPISGHRSVSWYQQTPGQGLQFLFEYFSETQRNKGNFPGRFSGRQFSNSRSEMNVSTLELGDSALYLCASSLAQGPDTQYFGPGTRLTVL.

The chain carries TRBV5-4 and TRBJ2-5; D is tentatively TRBD1 or TRBD2 (5 bases each). The V gene's germline CDR1 is SGHNT and CDR2 YYREEE (reference sequence). The CDR3 contains 15 residues. The ends were cut back, 3 bases at V and 5 bases at J, with 17 bases in the middle. Here the CDR3 DNA reads TGTGCCAGCAGCTCCAGGGCCGGGGCAGGCGAGACCCAGTACTTC. Translated: CASSSRAGAGETQYF.

This clone was counted a single time. The same CDR3 can be traced to other DNA sequences in this sample. The V gene is TRBV9, the J gene TRBJ1-1, with 7 bases matching TRBD1. Trimming removed 2 bases from V and 2 bases from J; junction bases left unmatched: 6. This CDR3 is 15 amino acids long. Germline CDR1 reads SGDLS; CDR2 reads YYNGEE. CDR3 region: CASSVWGTANTEAFF. DNA of the CDR3: TGTGCCAGCAGCGTCTGGGGGACAGCTAACACTGAAGCTTTCTTT.

The CDR3 loop is CASSPPVTGDNEQFF. CDR3 nucleotides: TGTGCCAGCTCACCACCGGTGACAGGAGACAATGAGCAGTTCTTC. The chain recombines TRBV18 with TRBJ2-1; perhaps TRBD1 as D (6 bases). CDR3 size: 15 residues. The germline gives CDR1 KGHSH, CDR2 LQKENI. Deletions cut 0 bases from V and 5 bases from J, with 11 bases between.

The chain combines TRBV5-4 with TRBJ1-2, with 7 bases lining up with TRBD1. V was clipped by 4 bases and J by 3 bases; unmatched bases: 6. The CDR3 runs 14 residues. From germline, CDR1 is SGHNT and CDR2 YYREEE (reference sequence). The DNA of the CDR3 is TGTGCCAGCAGCATCGGGACAGCCGACTATGGCTACACCTTC. This gives the protein CASSIGTADYGYTF. Filled out from reference TRBV5-4 and TRBJ1-2, the complete variable domain reads ETGVTQSPTHLIKTRGQQVTLRCSSQSGHNTVSWYQQALGQGPQFIFQYYREEENGRGNFPPRFSGLQFPNYSSELNVNALELDDSALYLCASSIGTADYGYTFGSGTRLTVV.

The J gene is TRBJ2-2, the V gene TRBV5-4, with a weak D call TRBD1 (5 bases). This CDR3 region has 15 residues. Germline CDR1 is SGHNT and CDR2 is YYREEE (reference sequence). V lost 0 bases, J lost 6 bases, and 12 bases lay in between. The CDR3 sequence is CASSLGELRAGELFF. Here the CDR3 DNA reads TGTGCCAGCAGCTTGGGGGAACTCAGGGCCGGGGAGCTGTTTTTT.

This rearrangement joins TRBV19 to TRBJ2-5; 9 nucleotides match TRBD1. Unmatched junction bases numbered 5, after V lost 5 bases and J lost 4 bases. Germline CDR1 reads LNHDA; CDR2 reads SQIVND (reference sequence). This CDR3 comprises 14 residues. The CDR3 sequence is CASSPPTGGETQYF. The CDR3 DNA reads as TGTGCCAGTAGTCCGCCGACAGGGGGAGAGACCCAGTACTTC. Looking up the rest from reference TRBV19 and TRBJ2-5 gives the full variable domain: DGGITQSPKYLFRKEGQNVTLSCEQNLNHDAMYWYRQDPGQGLRLIYYSQIVNDFQKGDIAEGYSVSREKKESFPLTVTSAQKNPTAFYLCASSPPTGGETQYFGPGTRLLVL.

This clone was seen a single time. The V call is TRBV5-1, the J call TRBJ2-3; D gene unclear. Per germline, CDR1 SGHRS and CDR2 YFSETQ. Trimming removed 3 bases from V and 5 bases from J, with 7 bases in between. This CDR3 is 12 amino acids long. Here the CDR3 reads CASSSTLDTQYF. CDR3 nucleotide sequence: TGCGCCAGCAGCTCAACCTTAGATACGCAGTATTTT.

The chain uses TRBV28 and TRBJ1-5; 12 bases line up with TRBD1. CDR3 length: 19 amino acids. Germline V CDR1 and CDR2: MDHEN, SYDVKM. V shed 4 bases, J shed 6 bases, and the junction held 16 bases outside the gene matches. CDR3 nucleotide sequence: TGTGCCAGCAGTTCAGTGTTTGGTTTCGGGACAGGGGGCTTTCAGCCCCAGCATTTT. Its translation is CASSSVFGFGTGGFQPQHF.

The chain is built from TRBV5-1 and TRBJ2-2; a weak D match, TRBD1 (5 bases). V was pared by 1 base and J by 3 bases, with 10 bases between. The germline gives CDR1 SGHRS, CDR2 YFSETQ. This CDR3 contains 15 residues. Written as DNA, the CDR3 is TGCGCCAGCAGCTTGATACCCAGGGACACCGGGGAGCTGTTTTTT. This encodes CASSLIPRDTGELFF.

The genes are TRBV7-8 and TRBJ1-1, with TRBD1 as a possible D gene (5 bases). The V end lost 9 bases, the J end lost 5 bases, and 19 bases lay between the germline ends. Germline-derived CDR1 and CDR2 are SGHVS and FQNEAQ. The CDR3 sequence is 14 residues long. DNA of the CDR3: TGTGCCAGTTCCGAAGGCGAGGGGTGGACTGAAGCTTTCTTT. Protein product: CASSEGEGWTEAFF.

This clone was observed once. J is TRBJ2-1 and V is TRBV10-3; the match to TRBD2 covers 9 bases. The CDR3 is 17 amino acids. Germline V gives CDR1 ENHRY, CDR2 SYGVKD. V gave up 6 bases and J gave up 4 bases; unmatched junction bases: 13. CDR3 sequence: CAISPGGGLARYNEQFF. The CDR3, as DNA: TGTGCCATCAGCCCGGGGGGTGGACTAGCGAGATACAATGAGCAGTTCTTC.